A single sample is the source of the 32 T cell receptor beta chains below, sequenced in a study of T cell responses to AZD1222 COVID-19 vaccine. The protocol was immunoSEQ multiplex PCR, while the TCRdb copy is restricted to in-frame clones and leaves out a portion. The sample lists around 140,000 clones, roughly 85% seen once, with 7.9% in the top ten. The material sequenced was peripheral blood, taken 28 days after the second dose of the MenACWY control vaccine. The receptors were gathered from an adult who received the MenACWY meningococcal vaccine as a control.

The CDR3 is CASSVDHRAGYEQYF. As DNA, the CDR3 is TGTGCCAGCAGCGTAGATCACAGGGCGGGCTACGAGCAGTACTTC. The chain is built from TRBV9 and TRBJ2-7; a weak D match, TRBD1 (6 bases). The CDR3 totals 15 residues. The V gene lost 0 bases and the J gene lost 3 bases, with 13 bases spanning the gap. CDR1 is SGDLS and CDR2 is YYNGEE in the germline V gene.

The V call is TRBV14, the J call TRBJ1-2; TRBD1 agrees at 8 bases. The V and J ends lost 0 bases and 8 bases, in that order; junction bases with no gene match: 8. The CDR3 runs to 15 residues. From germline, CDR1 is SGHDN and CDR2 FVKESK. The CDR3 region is CASSQEELRGQGYTF. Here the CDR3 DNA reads TGTGCCAGCAGCCAAGAGGAGCTCAGGGGGCAAGGCTACACCTTC.

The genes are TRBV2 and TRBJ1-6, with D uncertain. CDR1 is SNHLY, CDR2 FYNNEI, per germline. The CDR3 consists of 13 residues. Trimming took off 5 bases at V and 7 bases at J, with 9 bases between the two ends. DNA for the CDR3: TGTGCCAGCAGTTACGCAGCCAATTCACCCCTCCACTTT. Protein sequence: CASSYAANSPLHF.

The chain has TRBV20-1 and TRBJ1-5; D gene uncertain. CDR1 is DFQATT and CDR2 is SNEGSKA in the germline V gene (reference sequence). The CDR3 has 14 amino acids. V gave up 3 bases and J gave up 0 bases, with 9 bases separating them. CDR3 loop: CSASAIGSNQPQHF. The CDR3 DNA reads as TGCAGTGCTAGTGCCATTGGTAGCAATCAGCCCCAGCATTTT.

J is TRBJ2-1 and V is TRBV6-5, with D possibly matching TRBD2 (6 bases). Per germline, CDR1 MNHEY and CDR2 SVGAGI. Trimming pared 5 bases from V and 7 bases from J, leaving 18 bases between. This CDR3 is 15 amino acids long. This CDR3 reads CASSRAGGEDNEQFF. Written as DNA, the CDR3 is TGTGCCAGCAGTCGGGCAGGAGGGGAGGATAATGAGCAGTTCTTC.

CDR3 in DNA: TGTGCCAGCAGAGGACCCGGAAACACCATATATTTT. This gives the protein CASRGPGNTIYF. The gene calls are TRBV11-2 and TRBJ1-3; no clear D. Trimming left V 6 bases short and J 4 bases short, with 7 bases between. The CDR3 sequence is 12 residues long. Per the germline V gene, CDR1 is SGHAT and CDR2 is FQNNGV.

The CDR3 loop is CASSLAPTGNTEAFF. The CDR3 DNA follows: TGTGCCAGCAGCTTAGCCCCGACGGGGAACACTGAAGCTTTCTTT. V is TRBV7-2 and J is TRBJ1-1; D not certain. Trimming pared 0 bases from V and 1 base from J, leaving 9 bases between. CDR1 is SGHTA, CDR2 FQGNSA, per germline. The length of the CDR3 is 15 residues.

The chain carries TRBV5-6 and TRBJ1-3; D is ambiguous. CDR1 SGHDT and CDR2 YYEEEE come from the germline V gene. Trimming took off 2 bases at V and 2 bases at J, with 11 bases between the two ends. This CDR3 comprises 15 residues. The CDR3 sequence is CASSFDTVAGNTIYF. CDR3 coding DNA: TGTGCCAGCAGCTTCGACACCGTTGCTGGAAACACCATATATTTT.

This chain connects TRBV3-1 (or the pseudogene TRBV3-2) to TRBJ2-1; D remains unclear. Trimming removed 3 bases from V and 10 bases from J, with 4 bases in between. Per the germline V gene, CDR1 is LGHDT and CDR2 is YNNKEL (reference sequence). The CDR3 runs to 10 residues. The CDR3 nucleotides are TGTGCCAGCAGCCACCCAGAGCAGTTCTTC. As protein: CASSHPEQFF.

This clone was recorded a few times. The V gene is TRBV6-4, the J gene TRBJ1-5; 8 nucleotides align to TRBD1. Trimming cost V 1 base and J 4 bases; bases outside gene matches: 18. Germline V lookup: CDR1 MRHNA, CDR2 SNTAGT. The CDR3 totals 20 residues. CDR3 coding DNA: TGTGCCAGCAGTGACTGCAGGGGGCGAGTCCGGGAGGTGGGGAATCAGCCCCAGCATTTT. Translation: CASSDCRGRVREVGNQPQHF.

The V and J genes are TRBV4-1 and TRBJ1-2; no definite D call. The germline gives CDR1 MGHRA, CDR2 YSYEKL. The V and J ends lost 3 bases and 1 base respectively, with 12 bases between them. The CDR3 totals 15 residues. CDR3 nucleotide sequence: TGCGCCAGCAGCCATTCCGCGGCCCTTAACTATGGCTACACCTTC. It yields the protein CASSHSAALNYGYTF.

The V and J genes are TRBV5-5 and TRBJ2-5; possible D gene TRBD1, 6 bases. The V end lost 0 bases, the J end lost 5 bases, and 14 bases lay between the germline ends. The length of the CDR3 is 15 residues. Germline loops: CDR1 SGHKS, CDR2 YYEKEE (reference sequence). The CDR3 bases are TGTGCCAGCAGCTTGGAGGTTGGGGGCTGGGAGACCCAGTACTTC. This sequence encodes CASSLEVGGWETQYF. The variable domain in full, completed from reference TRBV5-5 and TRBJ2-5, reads DAGVTQSPTHLIKTRGQQVTLRCSPISGHKSVSWYQQVLGQGPQFIFQYYEKEERGRGNFPDRFSARQFPNYSSELNVNALLLGDSALYLCASSLEVGGWETQYFGPGTRLLVL.

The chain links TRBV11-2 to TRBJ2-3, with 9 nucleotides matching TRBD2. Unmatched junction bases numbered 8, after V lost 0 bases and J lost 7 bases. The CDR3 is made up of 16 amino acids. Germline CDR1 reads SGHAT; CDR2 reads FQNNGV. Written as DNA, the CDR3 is TGTGCCAGCAGCTTAGATTGGGGACTAGCACGAAATACGCAGTATTTT. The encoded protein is CASSLDWGLARNTQYF.

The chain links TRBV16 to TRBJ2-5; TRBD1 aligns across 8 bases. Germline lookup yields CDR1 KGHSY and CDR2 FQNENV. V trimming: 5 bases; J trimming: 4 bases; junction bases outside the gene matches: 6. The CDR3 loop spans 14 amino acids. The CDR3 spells CASSVNRGTETQYF. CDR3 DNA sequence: TGTGCCAGCAGCGTTAACAGGGGGACAGAGACCCAGTACTTC. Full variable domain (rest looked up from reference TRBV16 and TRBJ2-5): GEEVAQTPKHLVRGEGQKAKLYCAPIKGHSYVFWYQQVLKNEFKFLISFQNENVFDETGMPKERFSAKCLPNSPCSLEIQATKLEDSAVYFCASSVNRGTETQYFGPGTRLLVL.

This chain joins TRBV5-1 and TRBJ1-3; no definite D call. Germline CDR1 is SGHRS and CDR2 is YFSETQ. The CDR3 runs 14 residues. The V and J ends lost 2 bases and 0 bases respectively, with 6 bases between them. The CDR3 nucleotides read TGCGCCAGCAGCTTCACCGCCTCTGGAAACACCATATATTTT. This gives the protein CASSFTASGNTIYF.

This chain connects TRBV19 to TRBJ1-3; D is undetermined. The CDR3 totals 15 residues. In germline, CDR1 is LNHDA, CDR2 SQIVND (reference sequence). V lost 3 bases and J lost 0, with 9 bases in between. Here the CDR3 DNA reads TGTGCCAGTAGTATGCGGGCCTTCTCTGGAAACACCATATATTTT. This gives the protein CASSMRAFSGNTIYF.

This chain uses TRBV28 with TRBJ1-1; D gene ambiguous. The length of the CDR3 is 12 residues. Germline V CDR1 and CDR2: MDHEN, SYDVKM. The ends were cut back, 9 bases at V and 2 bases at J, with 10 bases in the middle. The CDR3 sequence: CASLRGNTEAFF. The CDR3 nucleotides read TGTGCCAGTCTTAGAGGAAACACTGAAGCTTTCTTT.

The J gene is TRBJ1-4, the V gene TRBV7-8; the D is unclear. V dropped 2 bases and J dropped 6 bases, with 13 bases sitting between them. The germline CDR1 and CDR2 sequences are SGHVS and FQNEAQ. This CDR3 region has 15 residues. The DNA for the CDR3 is TGTGCCAGCAGCTTATTGCGGATAGTGGATGAAAAACTGTTTTTT. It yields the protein CASSLLRIVDEKLFF.

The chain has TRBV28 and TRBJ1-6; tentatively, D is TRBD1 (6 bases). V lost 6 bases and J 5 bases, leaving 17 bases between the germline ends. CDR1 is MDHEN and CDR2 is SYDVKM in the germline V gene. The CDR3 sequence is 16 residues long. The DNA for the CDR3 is TGTGCCAGCAGAGGTGAGGGGGGGCGGCATAATTCACCCCTCCACTTT. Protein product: CASRGEGGRHNSPLHF.

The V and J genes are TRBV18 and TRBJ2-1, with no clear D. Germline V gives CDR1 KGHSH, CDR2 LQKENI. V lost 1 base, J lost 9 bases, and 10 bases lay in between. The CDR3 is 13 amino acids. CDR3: CASSPLSVGEQFF. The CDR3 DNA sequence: TGTGCCAGCTCACCACTGTCGGTTGGTGAGCAGTTCTTC.

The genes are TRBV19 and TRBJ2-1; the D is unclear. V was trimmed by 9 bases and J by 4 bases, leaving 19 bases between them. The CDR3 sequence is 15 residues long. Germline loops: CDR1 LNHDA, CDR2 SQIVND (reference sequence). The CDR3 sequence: CASNPGHIQYNEQFF. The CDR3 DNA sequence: TGTGCCAGCAACCCCGGGCATATCCAATACAATGAGCAGTTCTTC.

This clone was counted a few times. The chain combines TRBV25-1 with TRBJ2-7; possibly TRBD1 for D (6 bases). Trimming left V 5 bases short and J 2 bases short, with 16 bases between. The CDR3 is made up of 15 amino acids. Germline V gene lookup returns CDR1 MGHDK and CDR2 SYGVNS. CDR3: CASSIDGTTTYEQYF. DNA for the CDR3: TGTGCCAGCAGTATAGATGGGACAACTACCTACGAGCAGTACTTC.

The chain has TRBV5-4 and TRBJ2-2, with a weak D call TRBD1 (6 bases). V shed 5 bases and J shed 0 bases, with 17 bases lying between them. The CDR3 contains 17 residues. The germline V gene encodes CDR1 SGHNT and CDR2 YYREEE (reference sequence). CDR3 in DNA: TGTGCCAGCAGGGACGACCCCGGGACATCGAACACCGGGGAGCTGTTTTTT. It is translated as CASRDDPGTSNTGELFF.

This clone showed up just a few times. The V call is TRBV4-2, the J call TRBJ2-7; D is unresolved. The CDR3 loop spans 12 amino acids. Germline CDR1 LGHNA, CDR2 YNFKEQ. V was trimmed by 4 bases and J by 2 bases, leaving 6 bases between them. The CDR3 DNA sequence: TGTGCCAGCAGCCTTGGAACCTACGAGCAGTACTTC. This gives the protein CASSLGTYEQYF.

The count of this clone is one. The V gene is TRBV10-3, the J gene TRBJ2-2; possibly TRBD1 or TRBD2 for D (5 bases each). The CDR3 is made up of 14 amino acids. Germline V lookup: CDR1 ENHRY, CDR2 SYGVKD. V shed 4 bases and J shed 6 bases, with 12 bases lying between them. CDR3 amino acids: CAISAVGEPGELFF. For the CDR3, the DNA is TGTGCCATCAGTGCGGTGGGGGAGCCCGGGGAGCTGTTTTTT.

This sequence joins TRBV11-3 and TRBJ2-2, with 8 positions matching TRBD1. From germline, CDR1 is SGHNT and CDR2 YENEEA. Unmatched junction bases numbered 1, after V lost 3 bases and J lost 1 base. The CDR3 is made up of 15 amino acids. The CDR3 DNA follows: TGTGCCAGCAGCTTTGGACAGGGGAACACCGGGGAGCTGTTTTTT. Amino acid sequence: CASSFGQGNTGELFF.

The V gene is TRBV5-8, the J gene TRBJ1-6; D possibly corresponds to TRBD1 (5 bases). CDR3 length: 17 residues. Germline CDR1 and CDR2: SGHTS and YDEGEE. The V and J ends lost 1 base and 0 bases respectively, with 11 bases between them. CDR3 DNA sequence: TGTGCCAGCAGCTTGAGCGGGACGGTCTCCTATAATTCACCCCTCCACTTT. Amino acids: CASSLSGTVSYNSPLHF.

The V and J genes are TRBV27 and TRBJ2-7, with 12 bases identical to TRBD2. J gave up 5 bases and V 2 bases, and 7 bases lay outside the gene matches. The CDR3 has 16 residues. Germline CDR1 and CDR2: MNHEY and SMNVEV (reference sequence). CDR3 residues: CASSLLAGGPLDEQYF. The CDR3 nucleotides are TGTGCCAGCAGTTTACTAGCGGGAGGGCCGCTCGACGAGCAGTACTTC.

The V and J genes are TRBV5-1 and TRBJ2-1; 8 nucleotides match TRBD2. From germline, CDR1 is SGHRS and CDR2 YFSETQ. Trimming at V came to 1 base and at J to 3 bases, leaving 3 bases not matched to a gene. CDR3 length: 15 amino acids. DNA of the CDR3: TGCGCCAGCAGCTTGATTGCGGGAGGCTACAATGAGCAGTTCTTC. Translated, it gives CASSLIAGGYNEQFF.

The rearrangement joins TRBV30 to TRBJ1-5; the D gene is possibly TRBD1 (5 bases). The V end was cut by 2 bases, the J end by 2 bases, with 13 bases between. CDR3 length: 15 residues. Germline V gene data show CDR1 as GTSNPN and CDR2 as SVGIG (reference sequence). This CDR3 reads CAWSLNDRGNQPQHF. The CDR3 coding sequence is TGTGCCTGGAGTCTGAATGACAGAGGCAATCAGCCCCAGCATTTT.

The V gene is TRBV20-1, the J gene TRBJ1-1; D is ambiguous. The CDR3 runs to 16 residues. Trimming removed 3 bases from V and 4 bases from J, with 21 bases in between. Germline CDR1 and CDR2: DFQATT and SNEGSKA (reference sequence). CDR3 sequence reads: CSASLPRASLRTEAFF. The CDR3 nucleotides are TGCAGTGCTAGTTTACCGAGGGCTTCCCTCCGCACTGAAGCTTTCTTT.

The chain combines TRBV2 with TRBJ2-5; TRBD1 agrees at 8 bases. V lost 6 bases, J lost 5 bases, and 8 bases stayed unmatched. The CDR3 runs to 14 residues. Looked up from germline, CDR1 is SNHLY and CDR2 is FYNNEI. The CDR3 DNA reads TGTGCCAGCAGAGGCACAGGGGGGTGGGAGACCCAGTACTTC. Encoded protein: CASRGTGGWETQYF.